This TCR beta chain was retrieved from a study of CD8 T cells in Susac syndrome. Sequencing of TCR beta was performed on blood CD8+ and CD4+ T cells. Both CD4+ and CD8+ T cells were negatively isolated, and TEMRA cells underwent FACS enrichment. With random hexamers, 0.5 to 1 ug RNA was reverse transcribed. TCRdb reprocessed the immunoSEQ multiplex PCR reads via MiXCR and lists one record per CDR3 protein. The data show about 300,000 distinct CDR3 sequences, 70% to 90% seen once. The CDR3 covers 15 residues. The germline V gene has CDR1 SGDLS and CDR2 YYNGEE. V was cut by 0 bases and J by 7 bases, with 13 bases left in between.

This chain joins TRBV9 and TRBJ1-4, with D unclear. This TCR was sampled from a human donor with multiple sclerosis. The specimen sequenced was CD8+ T cells from PBMCs. CDR3 sequence: CASSVAGSSGEKLFF. The CDR3 DNA sequence: TGTGCCAGCAGCGTAGCTGGGTCCTCAGGTGAAAAACTGTTTTTT.